The sequence of this T cell receptor (beta chain) was determined in a study of shared clonotypes between healthy human individuals. Whole-study findings and limits: The study drew on few donors, limiting represented genetic and exposure-history diversity.

This CDR3 comprises 12 residues. CDR1 is KGHSH, CDR2 LQKENI, per germline. Trimming stripped 4 bases from V and 3 bases from J, with 7 bases between. With respect to this clone: The antigen is undetermined.

Sequencing used immunoSEQ multiplex PCR; TCRdb keeps in-frame clones, though not all of them. Seen here are 490,000 or so clones, 70% to 80% observed once, and the top ten hold about 12%. Donors comprised healthy HIV-negative adults lacking recent acute infections or vaccinations. Nashville, Tennessee was home to all donors, who were Caucasian adults. Extraction of genomic DNA in unsorted samples used 100 million or so PBMCs. The TCR sequence derives from a woman aged 35 to 49 in good health. Some clones in this sample may be carry-over from other donors' samples. The sequenced sample was PBMCs. The chain links TRBV18 to TRBJ2-7, with D possibly being TRBD1 (6 bases). CDR3 in amino acids: CASSLDSYEQYF. Here the CDR3 DNA reads TGTGCCAGCTCACTGGACAGCTACGAGCAGTACTTC.